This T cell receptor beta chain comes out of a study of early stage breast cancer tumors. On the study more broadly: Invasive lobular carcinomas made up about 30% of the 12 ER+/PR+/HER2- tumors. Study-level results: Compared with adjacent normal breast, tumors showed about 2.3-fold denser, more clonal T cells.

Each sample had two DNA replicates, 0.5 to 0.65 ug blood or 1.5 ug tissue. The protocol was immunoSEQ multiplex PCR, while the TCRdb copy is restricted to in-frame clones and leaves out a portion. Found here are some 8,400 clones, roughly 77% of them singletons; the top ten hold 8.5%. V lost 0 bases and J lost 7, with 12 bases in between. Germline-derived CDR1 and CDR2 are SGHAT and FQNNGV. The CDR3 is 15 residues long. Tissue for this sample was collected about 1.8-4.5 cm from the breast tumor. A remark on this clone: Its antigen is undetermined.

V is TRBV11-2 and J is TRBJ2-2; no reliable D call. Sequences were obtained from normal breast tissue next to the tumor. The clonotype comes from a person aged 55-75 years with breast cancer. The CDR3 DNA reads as TGTGCCAGCAGCTTAGAGGGCACAACAGTCGGGGAGCTGTTTTTT. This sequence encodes CASSLEGTTVGELFF.